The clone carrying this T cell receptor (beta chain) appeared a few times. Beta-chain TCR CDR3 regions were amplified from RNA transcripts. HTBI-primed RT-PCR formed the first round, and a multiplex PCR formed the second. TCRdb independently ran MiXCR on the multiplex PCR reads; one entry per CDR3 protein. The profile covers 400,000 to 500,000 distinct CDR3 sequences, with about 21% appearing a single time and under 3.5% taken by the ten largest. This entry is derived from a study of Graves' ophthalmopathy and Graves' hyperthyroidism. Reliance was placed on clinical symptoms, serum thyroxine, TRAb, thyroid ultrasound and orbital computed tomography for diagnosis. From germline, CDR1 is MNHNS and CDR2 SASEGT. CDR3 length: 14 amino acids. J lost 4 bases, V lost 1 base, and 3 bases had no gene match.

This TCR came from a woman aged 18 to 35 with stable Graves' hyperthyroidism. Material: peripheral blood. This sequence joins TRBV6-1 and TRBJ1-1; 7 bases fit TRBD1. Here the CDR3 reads CASSEGQGATEAFF. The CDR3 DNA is TGTGCCAGCAGTGAAGGACAGGGTGCCACTGAAGCTTTCTTT.